A selection of T cell receptor beta chains follows, all from one sample in a study of long-term antiretroviral therapy in people with HIV. This table comes from immunoSEQ multiplex PCR, and its TCRdb copy is limited to in-frame clones, with some not included. The sample has around 26,000 clones, about 80% seen once. This specimen consisted of unsorted PBMCs, obtained 1.1 years before starting antiretroviral therapy. These receptors were obtained from a woman aged 40-49 years with HIV. The CDR3 runs from the conserved cysteine through the conserved F or W. A D gene is named only where the DNA matches it firmly. Clone size, where shown, is once, few, many, or a class for clones that have expanded.

>NA|TRBV7-2|TRBJ2-1|NA|13
CASSLDPEDTTFF
TGTGCCAGCAGCTTAGACCCCGAGGACACTACGTTCTTC
>TRBD1|TRBV18|TRBJ1-5|once|13
CASSTGGYQPQHF
TGTGCCAGCTCCACAGGGGGCTATCAGCCCCAGCATTTT
>TRBD2|TRBV11-2|TRBJ2-2|NA|13
CASSLGGPGELFF
TGTGCCAGCAGCTTGGGAGGGCCCGGGGAGCTGTTTTTT
>NA|TRBV12-5|TRBJ2-2|NA|15
CASGLGGDFTGELFF
TGTGCTAGTGGCCTAGGGGGGGATTTCACCGGGGAGCTGTTTTTT
>NA|TRBV6-5|TRBJ1-1|NA|13
CASSSPVGTEAFF
TGTGCCAGCAGTTCCCCAGTTGGCACTGAAGCTTTCTTT
>NA|TRBV19|TRBJ1-5|NA|14
CASSPTGGGQPQHF
TGTGCCAGTAGTCCGACTGGAGGGGGACAGCCCCAGCATTTT
>NA|TRBV6-6|TRBJ1-1|NA|15
CASSWNPQENTEAFF
TGTGCCAGCAGTTGGAACCCTCAAGAGAACACTGAAGCTTTCTTT
>TRBD1|TRBV30|TRBJ2-1|NA|16
CAWSVRQGARYNEQFF
TGTGCCTGGAGTGTAAGACAGGGGGCGCGGTACAATGAGCAGTTCTTC
>TRBD1|TRBV19|TRBJ1-5|once|14
CASSMGTGNQPQHF
TGTGCCAGTAGTATGGGGACAGGCAATCAGCCCCAGCATTTT
>TRBD1|TRBV6-1|TRBJ1-2|NA|11
CASAYRGFYTF
TGTGCCAGCGCTTACAGGGGATTCTACACCTTC